Presented here are 27 T cell receptor beta chains from one specimen sequenced in a study of blood T cell repertoires in COVID-19. Profiling relied on immunoSEQ multiplex PCR, and the TCRdb table lists in-frame clones only, not all of them. The sample has under 95,000 clones, approximately 82% seen once. The sequenced sample consisted of peripheral blood. The source of these receptors is a human donor in a cohort sampled during active COVID-19.

This chain links TRBV28 with TRBJ2-1; 11 bases map to TRBD2. Germline V CDR1 and CDR2: MDHEN, SYDVKM. V shed 5 bases, J shed 7 bases, and the junction held 7 bases outside the gene matches. This CDR3 spans 15 amino acids. CDR3 nucleotide sequence: TGTGCCAGCAGTCCACTAGCGGGAGTAGGTAATGAGCAGTTCTTC. It encodes CASSPLAGVGNEQFF.

The chain uses TRBV6-2 or TRBV6-3 and TRBJ1-4, with D possibly being TRBD1 (5 bases). The V end was cut by 0 bases, the J end by 1 base, with 12 bases between. Germline V gene sequence: CDR1 MNHEY, CDR2 SVGEGT. The CDR3 is 17 residues long. The CDR3 coding sequence is TGTGCCAGCAGTTACTCGAGGGCGGGGGAAACTAATGAAAAACTGTTTTTT. It translates to CASSYSRAGETNEKLFF.

The V and J genes are TRBV3-1 (or the pseudogene TRBV3-2) and TRBJ2-7; TRBD2 matches 9 bases. In germline, CDR1 is LGHDT, CDR2 YNNKEL (reference sequence). Trimming cost V 5 bases and J 4 bases; bases outside gene matches: 3. The CDR3 sequence is 13 residues long. DNA for the CDR3: TGTGCCAGCAGCGCTAGCGGGGAATACGAGCAGTACTTC. Translating gives CASSASGEYEQYF.

In this sample, this clone turned up once. V gene TRBV30 combines with J gene TRBJ2-3, with a possible D match to TRBD1 (6 bases). Germline V gene lookup returns CDR1 GTSNPN and CDR2 SVGIG (reference sequence). The CDR3 sequence is 12 residues long. Trimming removed 7 bases from V and 4 bases from J, with 12 bases in between. This CDR3 reads CAYEGVADTQYF. CDR3 nucleotide sequence: TGTGCCTACGAGGGGGTGGCAGATACGCAGTATTTT.

The CDR3 DNA reads as TGTGCCAGCAGTGTCCCAGGGGTAAACGAGCAGTACTTC. Translating it yields CASSVPGVNEQYF. The V gene is TRBV27, the J gene TRBJ2-7; D may be TRBD1 (6 bases). V dropped 5 bases and J dropped 5 bases, with 13 bases sitting between them. Germline lookup yields CDR1 MNHEY and CDR2 SMNVEV (reference sequence). The CDR3 consists of 13 residues.

The rearrangement joins TRBV24-1 to TRBJ2-7; 8 bases are shared with TRBD2. J lost 3 bases, V lost 7 bases, and 13 bases had no gene match. The CDR3 has 16 amino acids. Germline V gives CDR1 KGHDR, CDR2 SFDVKD. The DNA for the CDR3 is TGTGCCACCAGGGAGAAGATCGAGACTAGCGTCTACGAGCAGTACTTC. Amino acids: CATREKIETSVYEQYF.

The V and J genes are TRBV6-4 and TRBJ1-4; possible D gene TRBD1, 6 bases. The germline V gene has CDR1 MRHNA and CDR2 SNTAGT. There are 18 residues in the CDR3. V gave up 2 bases and J gave up 0 bases, with 16 bases separating them. The CDR3 region is CASSDPDRRITTNEKLFF. The CDR3 nucleotides are TGTGCCAGCAGTGACCCTGACAGGAGAATAACAACTAATGAAAAACTGTTTTTT.

The chain has TRBV3-1 (or the pseudogene TRBV3-2) and TRBJ2-5; D is perhaps TRBD1 (5 bases). Trimming shortened V by 0 bases and J by 7 bases, and 9 bases separated the two germline ends. Germline V gene sequence: CDR1 LGHDT, CDR2 YNNKEL (reference sequence). This CDR3 has 13 amino acids. The CDR3 DNA reads TGTGCCAGCAGCCAAGACGGCAGGGCGACCCAGTACTTC. Translating it yields CASSQDGRATQYF.

The chain recombines TRBV5-6 with TRBJ1-1; TRBD1 aligns across 9 bases. CDR3 length equals 15 residues. Germline trimming cut 4 bases from V and 2 bases from J; bases unmatched to any gene: 6. CDR1 is SGHDT, CDR2 YYEEEE, per germline. DNA of the CDR3: TGTGCCAGCAGCCCCACGGGACAGGGAAACACTGAAGCTTTCTTT. Protein: CASSPTGQGNTEAFF.

The chain is built from TRBV6-5 and TRBJ2-7, with 10 nucleotides matching TRBD1. CDR1 is MNHEY, CDR2 SVGAGI, per germline. This CDR3 is 16 amino acids long. V lost 0 bases and J lost 6; bases outside the gene matches: 8. The CDR3 protein is CASSYSGGQGVGEQYF. The CDR3 DNA reads as TGTGCCAGCAGTTACTCTGGAGGACAGGGGGTTGGCGAGCAGTACTTC.

This clone was detected once. The chain uses TRBV14 and TRBJ2-7, with D tentatively TRBD1 (6 bases). Germline assignment: CDR1 SGHDN and CDR2 FVKESK. CDR3 size: 13 residues. Trimming left V 4 bases short and J 7 bases short, with 14 bases between. The CDR3 bases are TGTGCCAGCAGCCTGGACAGCGGCGGGGAGCAGTACTTC. It specifies CASSLDSGGEQYF. The entire variable domain, with the rest obtained from reference TRBV14 and TRBJ2-7, is as follows: EAGVTQFPSHSVIEKGQTVTLRCDPISGHDNLYWYRRVMGKEIKFLLHFVKESKQDESGMPNNRFLAERTGGTYSTLKVQPAELEDSGVYFCASSLDSGGEQYFGPGTRLTVT.

The chain has TRBV4-3 and TRBJ2-1, with D possibly being TRBD2 (6 bases). V lost 3 bases, J lost 3 bases, and 18 bases lay in between. The CDR3 runs 17 residues. Per germline, CDR1 LGHNA and CDR2 YSLEER. CDR3 nucleotides: TGCGCCAGCAGCCACCCCCGGGTGGGGGGTGGCTACAATGAGCAGTTCTTC. Its protein is CASSHPRVGGGYNEQFF.

The chain uses TRBV7-2 and TRBJ2-7; 8 bases match TRBD1. The CDR3 covers 15 residues. In germline, CDR1 is SGHTA, CDR2 FQGNSA. With 3 bases clipped from V and 2 bases from J, the junction kept 6 bases outside the gene matches. As DNA, the CDR3 is TGTGCCAGCAGCTTCGCCAGCAGGGGGCCCTACGAGCAGTACTTC. Translation gives CASSFASRGPYEQYF.

The V call is TRBV4-2, the J call TRBJ2-7, with 10 bases that match TRBD1. V lost 1 base, J lost 3 bases, and 6 bases stayed unmatched. Germline V lookup: CDR1 LGHNA, CDR2 YNFKEQ. The CDR3 extends over 16 amino acids. The CDR3 region has the DNA TGTGCCAGCAGCCAAGCCCCGGGACAGGGGTTCTACGAGCAGTACTTC. It encodes CASSQAPGQGFYEQYF.

This chain links TRBV7-3 with TRBJ1-2, with 7 bases lining up with TRBD1. CDR1 and CDR2 from the germline V gene are SGHTA and FQGTGA. After removal of 3 bases from V and 4 bases from J, the junction contained 5 bases not matched to a gene. CDR3 size: 14 residues. CDR3 sequence: CASSLGPGGYGYTF. As DNA, the CDR3 is TGTGCCAGCAGCTTGGGGCCAGGGGGCTATGGCTACACCTTC.

This chain connects TRBV10-1 to TRBJ2-1; D is undetermined. Germline lookup yields CDR1 WNHNN and CDR2 SYGVQD (reference sequence). The CDR3 is 13 amino acids. V lost 0 bases, J lost 8 bases, and 8 bases lay in between. CDR3 amino acids: CASSESSSHEQFF. CDR3 DNA sequence: TGCGCCAGCAGTGAGTCGAGTAGTCATGAGCAGTTCTTC.

This clone was detected once. The chain is built from TRBV7-2 and TRBJ1-2; D gene uncertain. V shed 1 base and J shed 7 bases, with 10 bases lying between them. The CDR3 length is 13 residues. Germline V gene lookup returns CDR1 SGHTA and CDR2 FQGNSA. The CDR3 DNA is TGTGCCAGCAGCTTAGGCGGGTCAAGTGGCTACACCTTC. Its protein product is CASSLGGSSGYTF.

The V gene is TRBV29-1, the J gene TRBJ2-3, with 14 nucleotides matching TRBD2. In germline, CDR1 is SQVTM, CDR2 ANQGSEA. V dropped 4 bases and J dropped 5; count of bases not matched to a gene: 2. The CDR3 is 14 amino acids. CDR3 in amino acids: CSVGTSGGIDTQYF. The CDR3 DNA reads as TGCAGCGTTGGGACTAGCGGGGGGATAGATACGCAGTATTTT.

The J gene is TRBJ1-2, the V gene TRBV29-1, with 9 bases lining up with TRBD1. In germline, CDR1 is SQVTM, CDR2 ANQGSEA. V lost 8 bases, J lost 7 bases, and 8 bases stayed unmatched. This CDR3 contains 12 residues. This CDR3 reads CSLWDRVGGYTF. The CDR3 region has the DNA TGCAGCCTTTGGGACAGGGTGGGTGGCTACACCTTC.

This clone was seen a handful of times. The gene calls are TRBV3-1 (or the pseudogene TRBV3-2) and TRBJ2-1; a possible D gene is TRBD2 (5 bases). Trimming left V 3 bases short and J 9 bases short, with 9 bases between. CDR1 and CDR2 from the germline V gene are LGHDT and YNNKEL (reference sequence). The CDR3 length is 12 residues. CDR3 nucleotide sequence: TGTGCCAGCAGCCATCCCACTAGTGAGCAGTTCTTC. Translated: CASSHPTSEQFF.

This clone was picked up a small number of times. The V and J genes are TRBV7-2 and TRBJ2-7, with D maybe TRBD1 (6 bases). The CDR3 contains 15 residues. Germline V lookup: CDR1 SGHTA, CDR2 FQGNSA. Trimming removed 1 base at V and 1 base at J, with 11 bases between. Here the CDR3 reads CASSLDRVLSYEQYF. The DNA for the CDR3 is TGTGCCAGCAGCTTAGACAGGGTATTGTCCTACGAGCAGTACTTC.

This chain connects TRBV2 to TRBJ2-7; 9 positions agree with TRBD1. Germline loops: CDR1 SNHLY, CDR2 FYNNEI. Trimming at V came to 5 bases and at J to 8 bases, leaving 19 bases not matched to a gene. The CDR3 covers 17 residues. Here the CDR3 DNA reads TGTGCCAGCAGTCCACTCCCCGCGGGACAGGGATCCTCGAAGCAGTACTTC. Protein sequence: CASSPLPAGQGSSKQYF.

The chain couples TRBV7-3 to TRBJ2-2, with 10 bases lining up with TRBD2. CDR1 SGHTA and CDR2 FQGTGA come from the germline V gene. The CDR3 contains 14 residues. J gave up 6 bases and V 5 bases, and 3 bases lay outside the gene matches. The CDR3, as DNA: TGTGCCAGCAGCGTGGGACTAGCGTCCGGGGAGCTGTTTTTT. It yields the protein CASSVGLASGELFF.

There are a few counts of this clone. The rearrangement joins TRBV5-6 to TRBJ1-1; the D gene is possibly TRBD1 (5 bases). This CDR3 has 13 residues. CDR1 is SGHDT and CDR2 is YYEEEE in the germline V gene. V was pared by 4 bases and J by 5 bases, with 12 bases between. DNA of the CDR3: TGTGCCAGCAGCCCAGTCCAGGGAACTGAAGCTTTCTTT. It yields the protein CASSPVQGTEAFF.

The chain is built from TRBV2 and TRBJ2-3; TRBD2 matches 7 bases. The CDR3 is 15 amino acids. Germline CDR1 SNHLY, CDR2 FYNNEI. The V and J ends lost 3 bases and 0 bases, in that order; junction bases with no gene match: 3. The CDR3 nucleotides read TGTGCCAGCAGTGAGCGGGAGCGGAGCACAGATACGCAGTATTTT. This sequence encodes CASSERERSTDTQYF.

This clone was counted a single time. This chain connects TRBV11-2 to TRBJ2-5; D not certain. The germline V gene has CDR1 SGHAT and CDR2 FQNNGV. CDR3 length equals 13 residues. With 6 bases removed from V and 5 bases from J, the gap between germline ends came to 13 bases. The CDR3 nucleotides are TGTGCCAGCAGTAAGGAGAGGCGGGAGACCCAGTACTTC. Translated, it gives CASSKERRETQYF. The variable domain in full, with the rest retrieved from reference TRBV11-2 and TRBJ2-5, is EAGVAQSPRYKIIEKRQSVAFWCNPISGHATLYWYQQILGQGPKLLIQFQNNGVVDDSQLPKDRFSAERLKGVDSTLKIQPAKLEDSAVYLCASSKERRETQYFGPGTRLLVL.

This clone was picked up a small number of times. The chain uses TRBV30 and TRBJ2-2; 7 bases map to TRBD1. CDR3 length: 14 amino acids. Germline assignment: CDR1 GTSNPN and CDR2 SVGIG (reference sequence). Unmatched junction bases numbered 7, after V lost 0 bases and J lost 9 bases. The CDR3 loop is CAWSVSQQGRELFF. CDR3 sequence (DNA): TGTGCCTGGAGTGTATCACAACAGGGGAGGGAGCTGTTTTTT.